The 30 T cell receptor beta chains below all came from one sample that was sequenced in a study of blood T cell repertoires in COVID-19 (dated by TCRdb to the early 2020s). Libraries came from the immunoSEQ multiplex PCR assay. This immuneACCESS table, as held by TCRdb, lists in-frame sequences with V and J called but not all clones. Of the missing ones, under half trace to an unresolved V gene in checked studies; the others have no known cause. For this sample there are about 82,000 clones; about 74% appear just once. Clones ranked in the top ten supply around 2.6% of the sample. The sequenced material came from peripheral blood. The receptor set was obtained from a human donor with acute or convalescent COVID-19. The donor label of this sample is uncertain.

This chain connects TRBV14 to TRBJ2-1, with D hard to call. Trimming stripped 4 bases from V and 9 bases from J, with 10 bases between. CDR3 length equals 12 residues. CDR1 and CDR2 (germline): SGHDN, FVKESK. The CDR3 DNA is TGTGCCAGCAGCCTCCCCGTACTTGAGCAGTTCTTC. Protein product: CASSLPVLEQFF.

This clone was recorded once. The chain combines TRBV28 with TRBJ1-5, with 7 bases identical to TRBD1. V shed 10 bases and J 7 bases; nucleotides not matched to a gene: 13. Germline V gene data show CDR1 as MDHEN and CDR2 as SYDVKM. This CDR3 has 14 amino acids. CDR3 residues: CATLMGRGKQPQHF. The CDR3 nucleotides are TGTGCCACCCTGATGGGCAGGGGGAAGCAGCCCCAGCATTTT.

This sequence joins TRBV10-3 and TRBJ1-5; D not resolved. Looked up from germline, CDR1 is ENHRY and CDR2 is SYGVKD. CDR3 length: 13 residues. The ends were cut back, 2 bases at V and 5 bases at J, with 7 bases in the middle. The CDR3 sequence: CAISEGPDQPQHF. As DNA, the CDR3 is TGTGCCATCAGTGAGGGGCCGGATCAGCCCCAGCATTTT.

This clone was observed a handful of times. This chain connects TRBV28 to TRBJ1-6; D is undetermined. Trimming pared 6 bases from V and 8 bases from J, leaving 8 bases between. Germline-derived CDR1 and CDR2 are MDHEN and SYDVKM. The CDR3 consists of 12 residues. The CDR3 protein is CASRIQYSPLHF. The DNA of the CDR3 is TGTGCCAGCAGAATACAGTATTCACCCCTCCACTTT.

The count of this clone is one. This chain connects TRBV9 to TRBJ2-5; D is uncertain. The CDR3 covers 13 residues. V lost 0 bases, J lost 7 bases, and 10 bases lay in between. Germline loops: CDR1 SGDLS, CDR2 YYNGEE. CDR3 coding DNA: TGTGCCAGCAGCGTAGACCGCACGGGGACCCAGTACTTC. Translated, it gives CASSVDRTGTQYF. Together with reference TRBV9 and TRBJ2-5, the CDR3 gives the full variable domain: DSGVTQTPKHLITATGQRVTLRCSPRSGDLSVYWYQQSLDQGLQFLIQYYNGEERAKGNILERFSAQQFPDLHSELNLSSLELGDSALYFCASSVDRTGTQYFGPGTRLLVL.

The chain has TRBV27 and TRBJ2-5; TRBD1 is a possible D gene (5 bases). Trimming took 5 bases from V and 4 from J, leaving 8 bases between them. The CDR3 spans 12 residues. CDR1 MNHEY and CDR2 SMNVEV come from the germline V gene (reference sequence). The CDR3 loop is CASSLRGETQYF. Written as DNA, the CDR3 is TGTGCCAGCAGTCTAAGGGGAGAGACCCAGTACTTC.

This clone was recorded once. The CDR3 coding sequence is TGTGCCAGCAGCATGACTAGCGGGCTCTCCTACGAGCAGTACTTC. Translating gives CASSMTSGLSYEQYF. The chain is built from TRBV7-8 and TRBJ2-7, with 10 bases aligning to TRBD2. This CDR3 has 15 amino acids. Germline values: CDR1 SGHVS, CDR2 FQNEAQ. J gave up 0 bases and V 5 bases, and 4 bases lay outside the gene matches.

This CDR3 reads CASSPIAQRSYEQYF. The CDR3 coding sequence is TGTGCCAGCAGCCCGATCGCCCAGCGTTCCTACGAGCAGTACTTC. The J gene is TRBJ2-7, the V gene TRBV9; D gene uncertain. Germline lookup yields CDR1 SGDLS and CDR2 YYNGEE. This CDR3 region has 15 residues. V was cut by 4 bases and J by 1 base, with 15 bases left in between.

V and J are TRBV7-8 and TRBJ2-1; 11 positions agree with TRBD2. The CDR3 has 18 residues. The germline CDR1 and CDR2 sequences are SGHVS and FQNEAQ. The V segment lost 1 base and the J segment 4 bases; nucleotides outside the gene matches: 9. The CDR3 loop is CASSLGRPGLAEYNEQFF. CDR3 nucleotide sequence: TGTGCCAGCAGCTTAGGGAGACCGGGACTAGCGGAGTACAATGAGCAGTTCTTC. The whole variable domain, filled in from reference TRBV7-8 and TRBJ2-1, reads GAGVSQSPRYKVAKRGQDVALRCDPISGHVSLFWYQQALGQGPEFLTYFQNEAQLDKSGLPSDRFFAERPEGSVSTLKIQRTQQEDSAVYLCASSLGRPGLAEYNEQFFGPGTRLTVL.

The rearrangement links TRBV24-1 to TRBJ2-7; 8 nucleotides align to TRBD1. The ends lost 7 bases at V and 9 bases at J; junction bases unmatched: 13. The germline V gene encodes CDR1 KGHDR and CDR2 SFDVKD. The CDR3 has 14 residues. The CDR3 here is CATRRDRFSFGQYV. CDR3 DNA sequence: TGTGCCACCAGAAGGGACAGGTTTTCCTTCGGGCAGTACGTC.

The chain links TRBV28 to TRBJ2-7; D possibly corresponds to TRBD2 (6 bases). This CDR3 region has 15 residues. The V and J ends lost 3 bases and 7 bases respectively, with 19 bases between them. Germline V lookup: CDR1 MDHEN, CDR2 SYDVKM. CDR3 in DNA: TGTGCCAGCAGTTTCACTAGCCATTACCTGATGGAGCAGTACTTC. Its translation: CASSFTSHYLMEQYF.

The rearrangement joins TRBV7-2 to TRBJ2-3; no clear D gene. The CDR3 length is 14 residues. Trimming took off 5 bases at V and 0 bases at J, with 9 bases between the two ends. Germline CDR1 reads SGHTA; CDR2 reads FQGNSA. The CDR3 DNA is TGTGCCAGCAGCCCGCAGACTAGCACAGATACGCAGTATTTT. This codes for CASSPQTSTDTQYF.

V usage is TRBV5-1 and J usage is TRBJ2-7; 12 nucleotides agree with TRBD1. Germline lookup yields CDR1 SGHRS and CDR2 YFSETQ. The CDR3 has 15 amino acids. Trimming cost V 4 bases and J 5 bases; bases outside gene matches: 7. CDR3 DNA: TGCGCCAGCAGCGCGGGGGACAGGGGGCGGCACGAGCAGTACGTC. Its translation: CASSAGDRGRHEQYV.

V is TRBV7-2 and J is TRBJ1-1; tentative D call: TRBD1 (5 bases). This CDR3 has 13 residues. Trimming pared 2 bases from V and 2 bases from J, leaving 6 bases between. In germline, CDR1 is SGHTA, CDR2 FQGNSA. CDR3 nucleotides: TGTGCCAGCAGCTTACAGGGTAACACTGAAGCTTTCTTT. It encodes CASSLQGNTEAFF.

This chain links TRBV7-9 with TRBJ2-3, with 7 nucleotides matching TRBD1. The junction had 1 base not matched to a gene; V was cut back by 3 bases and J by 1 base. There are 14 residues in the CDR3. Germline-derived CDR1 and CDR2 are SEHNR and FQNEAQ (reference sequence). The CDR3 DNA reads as TGTGCCAGCAGCTTCGACAGGGGCACAGATACGCAGTATTTT. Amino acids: CASSFDRGTDTQYF. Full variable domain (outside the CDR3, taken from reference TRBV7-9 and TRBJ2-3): DTGVSQNPRHKITKRGQNVTFRCDPISEHNRLYWYRQTLGQGPEFLTYFQNEAQLEKSRLLSDRFSAERPKGSFSTLEIQRTEQGDSAMYLCASSFDRGTDTQYFGPGTRLTVL.

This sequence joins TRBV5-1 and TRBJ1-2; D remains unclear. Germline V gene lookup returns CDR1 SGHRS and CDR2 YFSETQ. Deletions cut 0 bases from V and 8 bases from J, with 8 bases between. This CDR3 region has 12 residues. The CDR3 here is CASSLAGGGYTF. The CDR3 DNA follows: TGCGCCAGCAGCTTGGCTGGAGGCGGCTACACCTTC.

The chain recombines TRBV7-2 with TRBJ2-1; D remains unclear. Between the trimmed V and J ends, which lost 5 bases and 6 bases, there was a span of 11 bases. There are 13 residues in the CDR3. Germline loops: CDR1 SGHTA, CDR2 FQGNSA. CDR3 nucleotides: TGTGCCAGCAGCCTCTCGAGAGGCAATGAGCAGTTCTTC. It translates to CASSLSRGNEQFF.

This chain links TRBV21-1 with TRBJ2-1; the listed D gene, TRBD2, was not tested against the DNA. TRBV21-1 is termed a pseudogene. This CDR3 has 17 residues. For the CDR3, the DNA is TGTGCCAGCAGCAAACAGCGGGGGGGCCCGGCGGACAATGAGCAGTTCTTC. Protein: CASSKQRGGPADNEQFF.

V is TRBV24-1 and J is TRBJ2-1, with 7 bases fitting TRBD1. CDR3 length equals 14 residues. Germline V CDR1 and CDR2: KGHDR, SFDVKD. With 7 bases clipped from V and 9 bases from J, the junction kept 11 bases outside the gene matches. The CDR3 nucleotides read TGTGCCACCAGCGACAGGGTCCTCCCGAGTGAGCAGTTCTTC. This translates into CATSDRVLPSEQFF.

The CDR3 DNA is TGTGCCAGCAGCGGCCAGATTAATTCACCCCTCCACTTT. It encodes CASSGQINSPLHF. The chain employs TRBV5-8 and TRBJ1-6; D call uncertain. The V and J ends lost 4 bases and 6 bases respectively, with 8 bases between them. The germline V gene has CDR1 SGHTS and CDR2 YDEGEE. This CDR3 comprises 13 residues.

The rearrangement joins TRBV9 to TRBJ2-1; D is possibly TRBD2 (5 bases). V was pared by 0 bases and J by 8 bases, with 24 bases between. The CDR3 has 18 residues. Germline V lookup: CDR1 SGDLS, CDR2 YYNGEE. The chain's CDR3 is CASSVETGRWTGIDEQFF. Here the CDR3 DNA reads TGTGCCAGCAGCGTAGAGACCGGCCGATGGACGGGGATAGATGAGCAGTTCTTC.

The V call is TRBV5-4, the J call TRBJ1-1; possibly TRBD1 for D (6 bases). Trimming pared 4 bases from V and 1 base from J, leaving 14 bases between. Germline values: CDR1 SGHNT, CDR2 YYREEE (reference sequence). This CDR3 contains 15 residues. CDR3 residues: CASSKPEDRNTEAFF. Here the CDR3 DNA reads TGTGCCAGCAGCAAACCGGAGGACAGGAACACTGAAGCTTTCTTT.

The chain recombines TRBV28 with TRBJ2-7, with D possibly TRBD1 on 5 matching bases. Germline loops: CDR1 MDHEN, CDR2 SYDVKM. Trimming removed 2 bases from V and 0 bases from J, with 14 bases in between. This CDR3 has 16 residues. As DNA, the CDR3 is TGTGCCAGCAGTTTAGGGGCAGACCGTAGCTCCTACGAGCAGTACTTC. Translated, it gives CASSLGADRSSYEQYF.

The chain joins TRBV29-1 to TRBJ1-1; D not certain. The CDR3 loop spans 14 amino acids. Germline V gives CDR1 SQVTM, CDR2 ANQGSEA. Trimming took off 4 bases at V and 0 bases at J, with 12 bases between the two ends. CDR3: CSVVRPFMNTEAFF. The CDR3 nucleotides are TGCAGCGTTGTGCGTCCGTTTATGAACACTGAAGCTTTCTTT.

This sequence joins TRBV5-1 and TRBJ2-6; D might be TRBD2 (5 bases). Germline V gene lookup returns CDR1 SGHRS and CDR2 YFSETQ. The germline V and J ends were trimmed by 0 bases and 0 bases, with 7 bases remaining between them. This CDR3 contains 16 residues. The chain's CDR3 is CASSLGGISGANVLTF. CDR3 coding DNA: TGCGCCAGCAGCTTGGGAGGGATCTCTGGGGCCAACGTCCTGACTTTC.

The CDR3 DNA reads TGTGCCAGCAGCTTGACCGGGACACTCGAGGGGGAGACCCAGTACTTC. Protein: CASSLTGTLEGETQYF. The rearrangement links TRBV5-6 to TRBJ2-5; weak D call: TRBD1 (6 bases). The CDR3 consists of 16 residues. Germline CDR1 and CDR2: SGHDT and YYEEEE. Trimming left V 1 base short and J 5 bases short, with 18 bases between.

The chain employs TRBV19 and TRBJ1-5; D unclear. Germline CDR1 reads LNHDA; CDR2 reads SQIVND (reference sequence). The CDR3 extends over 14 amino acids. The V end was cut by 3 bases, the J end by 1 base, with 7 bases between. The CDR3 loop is CASSISRSNQPQHF. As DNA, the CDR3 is TGTGCCAGTAGTATTTCCAGGAGCAATCAGCCCCAGCATTTT.

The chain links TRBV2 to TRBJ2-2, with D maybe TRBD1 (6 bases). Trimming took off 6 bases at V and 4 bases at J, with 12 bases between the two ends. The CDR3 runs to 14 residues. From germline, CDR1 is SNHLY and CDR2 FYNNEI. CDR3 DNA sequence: TGTGCCAGCAGGAACAGGGACATCACCGGGGAGCTGTTTTTT. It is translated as CASRNRDITGELFF.

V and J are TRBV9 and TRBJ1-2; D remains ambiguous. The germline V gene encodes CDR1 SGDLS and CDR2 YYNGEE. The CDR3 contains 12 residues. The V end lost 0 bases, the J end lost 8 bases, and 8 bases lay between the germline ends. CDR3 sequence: CASSVGGQGYTF. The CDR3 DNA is TGTGCCAGCAGCGTAGGAGGGCAAGGCTACACCTTC.

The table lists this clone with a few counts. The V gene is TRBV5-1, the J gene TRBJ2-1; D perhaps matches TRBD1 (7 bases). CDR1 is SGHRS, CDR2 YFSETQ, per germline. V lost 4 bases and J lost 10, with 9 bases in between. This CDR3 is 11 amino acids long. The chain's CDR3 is CASSPGGEQFF. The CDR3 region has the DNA TGCGCCAGCAGCCCAGGGGGGGAGCAGTTCTTC.